The clone carrying this T cell receptor (beta chain) was detected once. The antigen is unknown. In germline, CDR1 is MNHEY, CDR2 SVGAGI. Trimming shortened V by 5 bases and J by 3 bases, and 19 bases separated the two germline ends. This CDR3 is 16 amino acids long. Each sample yielded at least 6 million isolated PBMCs. The sample comes from a study of blood T cells in healthy people across ages. Next came a second PCR, run for about 7 to 12 cycles, which used a sample-barcoded 5' primer along with a J-beta primer mix. TCRdb called the 5' RACE reads again in MiXCR, with one record for every CDR3 protein. The sample yields fewer than 2 million distinct CDR3 sequences, more than 35% seen once. Study outcomes and limitations: Diversity estimates drawn from one million T cells were deemed underestimates. Older age coincided with a roughly linear decline in TCR beta diversity per million T cells.

The V and J genes are TRBV6-5 and TRBJ1-2, with D hard to call. The receptor comes from a human donor in good health. Sequenced sample: blood. The DNA for the CDR3 is TGTGCCAGCAGTCACCTAAGCCCTGACACCGACTATGGCTACACCTTC. It yields the protein CASSHLSPDTDYGYTF.